One and the same sample provided the 29 T cell receptor beta chains below, sequenced in a study of cytomegalovirus exposure and HLA in healthy donors. The data were produced by immunoSEQ multiplex PCR, yet TCRdb's version contains in-frame clones alone and is incomplete. Altogether about 60,000 clones are present, just over 90% being singletons, with the ten largest covering roughly 5.2%. Sequences were obtained from PBMCs. All receptors come from a woman aged 18 to 35 in good health and CMV-seronegative.

The chain recombines TRBV9 with TRBJ2-3, with 11 bases lining up with TRBD2. The germline gives CDR1 SGDLS, CDR2 YYNGEE. With 4 bases clipped from V and 4 bases from J, the junction kept 8 bases outside the gene matches. This CDR3 region has 16 residues. The CDR3, as DNA: TGTGCCAGCAGCACTATTAGCGGGGGGGTGGCAGATACGCAGTATTTT. This translates into CASSTISGGVADTQYF.

The gene calls are TRBV6-6 and TRBJ2-7, with D tentatively TRBD1 (6 bases). Germline V gene lookup returns CDR1 MNHNY and CDR2 SVGAGI (reference sequence). Trimming cost V 5 bases and J 4 bases, with 12 bases left between them. The CDR3 is 13 amino acids. CDR3 residues: CASSKMDSYEQYF. CDR3 nucleotides: TGTGCCAGCAGTAAGATGGACAGTTACGAGCAGTACTTC.

The gene calls are TRBV7-6 and TRBJ2-3; D gene ambiguous. The CDR3 is made up of 12 amino acids. CDR1 SGHVS and CDR2 FNYEAQ come from the germline V gene. Trimming cost V 4 bases and J 4 bases, with 6 bases left between them. The CDR3 sequence: CASSSFADTQYF. The CDR3 coding sequence is TGTGCCAGCAGCTCTTTCGCAGATACGCAGTATTTT.

This sequence joins TRBV20-1 and TRBJ2-5, with a tentative D call TRBD2 (5 bases). V shed 2 bases and J shed 4 bases, with 5 bases lying between them. Germline-derived CDR1 and CDR2 are DFQATT and SNEGSKA (reference sequence). This CDR3 has 11 amino acids. For the CDR3, the DNA is TGCAGTGCTAGACTAGCAGAGACCCAGTACTTC. This sequence encodes CSARLAETQYF.

The chain couples TRBV4-1 to TRBJ2-1, with 8 positions matching TRBD2. The length of the CDR3 is 17 residues. CDR1 and CDR2 (germline): MGHRA, YSYEKL. V trimming: 5 bases; J trimming: 6 bases; junction bases outside the gene matches: 15. This chain's CDR3 is CASSSYLLAGYSNEQFF. CDR3 nucleotide sequence: TGCGCCAGCAGCTCGTATCTCCTAGCGGGTTACTCCAATGAGCAGTTCTTC.

The chain carries TRBV6-1 and TRBJ1-2, with a possible D match to TRBD1 (5 bases). V dropped 6 bases and J dropped 4 bases, with 18 bases sitting between them. Germline CDR1 reads MNHNS; CDR2 reads SASEGT. The CDR3 consists of 15 residues. DNA for the CDR3: TGTGCCAGCAGGCCCCAAAATGGGGGGGGCTATGGCTACACCTTC. Encoded protein: CASRPQNGGGYGYTF.

This chain uses TRBV27 with TRBJ2-1; 7 nucleotides align to TRBD2. The germline gives CDR1 MNHEY, CDR2 SMNVEV (reference sequence). V lost 2 bases and J lost 5; bases outside the gene matches: 9. The CDR3 runs 16 residues. The chain's CDR3 is CASSLGGGPLDNEQFF. The DNA of the CDR3 is TGTGCCAGCAGTTTAGGGGGAGGGCCCCTTGACAATGAGCAGTTCTTC.

The rearrangement uses TRBV7-9 and TRBJ1-2; a possible D gene is TRBD1 (6 bases). The CDR3 contains 14 residues. Germline V lookup: CDR1 SEHNR, CDR2 FQNEAQ (reference sequence). The ends were cut back, 8 bases at V and 6 bases at J, with 19 bases in the middle. DNA for the CDR3: TGTGCCAGCTGGACAGTAATCAAACTCGATGGCTACACCTTC. Its protein is CASWTVIKLDGYTF.

About this clone itself: One end of the junction does not line up with germline, which may come from a read error. J is TRBJ1-1 and V is TRBV19; D may be TRBD1 (6 bases). The CDR3 covers 17 residues. Germline CDR1 is LNHDA and CDR2 is SQIVND (reference sequence). Here the CDR3 DNA reads TGTGCCAGTAGTATTTTAGGGGGGGACACATCGTCCCCAAGATATAACTTT. Its protein product is CASSILGGDTSSPRYNF. The full variable domain, completed using reference TRBV19 and TRBJ1-1, is DGGITQSPKYLFRKEGQNVTLSCEQNLNHDAMYWYRQDPGQGLRLIYYSQIVNDFQKGDIAEGYSVSREKKESFPLTVTSAQKNPTAFYLCASSILGGDTSSPRYNFGQGTRLTVV.

The genes are TRBV5-6 and TRBJ1-4; D is ambiguous. Germline loops: CDR1 SGHDT, CDR2 YYEEEE. The CDR3 runs to 14 residues. V gave up 2 bases and J gave up 8 bases, with 13 bases separating them. The CDR3 sequence: CASSFAGIFEKLFF. In nucleotides, the CDR3 is TGTGCCAGCAGCTTTGCGGGGATATTCGAAAAACTGTTTTTT.

The chain has TRBV29-1 and TRBJ1-1; 7 bases are shared with TRBD1. The germline gives CDR1 SQVTM, CDR2 ANQGSEA. There are 13 residues in the CDR3. Trimming at V came to 6 bases and at J to 0 bases, leaving 4 bases not matched to a gene. The CDR3 loop is CSVGTALNTEAFF. In DNA form, the CDR3 reads TGCAGCGTCGGGACAGCCCTGAACACTGAAGCTTTCTTT.

The chain uses TRBV4-1 and TRBJ2-1, with D possibly matching TRBD2 (6 bases). Trimming shortened V by 3 bases and J by 8 bases, and 23 bases separated the two germline ends. This CDR3 contains 17 residues. In germline, CDR1 is MGHRA, CDR2 YSYEKL. For the CDR3, the DNA is TGCGCCAGCAGCCACGGGACTGTCAGCGGATCCAGTCATGAGCAGTTCTTC. It is translated as CASSHGTVSGSSHEQFF.

The V and J genes are TRBV10-3 and TRBJ1-6; D may be TRBD1 (5 bases). Per the germline V gene, CDR1 is ENHRY and CDR2 is SYGVKD. There are 17 residues in the CDR3. The V end lost 4 bases, the J end lost 6 bases, and 19 bases lay between the germline ends. CDR3 residues: CAISGTGGTGRNSPLHF. CDR3 bases: TGTGCCATCAGTGGTACGGGGGGGACCGGCCGTAATTCACCCCTCCACTTT.

The chain has TRBV6-6 and TRBJ2-3, with D unresolved. The CDR3 is 14 residues long. Germline lookup yields CDR1 MNHNY and CDR2 SVGAGI (reference sequence). The V and J ends lost 4 bases and 2 bases respectively, with 10 bases between them. CDR3 sequence (DNA): TGTGCCAGCAGTTTCCTTGCGGACACAGATACGCAGTATTTT. It yields the protein CASSFLADTDTQYF.

V and J are TRBV5-1 and TRBJ1-1; D is perhaps TRBD1 (6 bases). CDR3 length: 12 residues. Looked up from germline, CDR1 is SGHRS and CDR2 is YFSETQ. The V end was cut by 3 bases, the J end by 9 bases, with 12 bases between. This CDR3 is CASSWIQGQAFF. The DNA for the CDR3 is TGCGCCAGCAGCTGGATACAGGGTCAAGCTTTCTTT.

This chain uses TRBV7-8 with TRBJ2-5, with a tentative D call TRBD2 (5 bases). CDR3 size: 16 residues. V lost 0 bases and J lost 3, with 14 bases in between. CDR1 and CDR2 from the germline V gene are SGHVS and FQNEAQ. DNA of the CDR3: TGTGCCAGCAGCTTAGCCCTCTCCCGAGGGAAAGAGACCCAGTACTTC. Protein product: CASSLALSRGKETQYF.

CDR3 loop: CASSYSIEGAQETQYF. The CDR3 nucleotides read TGTGCCAGCAGTTACTCGATTGAGGGGGCCCAAGAGACCCAGTACTTC. The V gene is TRBV6-5, the J gene TRBJ2-5, with 7 bases lining up with TRBD1. The CDR3 has 16 residues. In germline, CDR1 is MNHEY, CDR2 SVGAGI. V was clipped by 0 bases and J by 1 base; unmatched bases: 5.

The chain couples TRBV7-2 to TRBJ2-1; 8 bases map to TRBD2. Germline V gene data show CDR1 as SGHTA and CDR2 as FQGNSA. This CDR3 contains 15 residues. V trimming: 3 bases; J trimming: 3 bases; junction bases outside the gene matches: 4. CDR3 in amino acids: CASSFLAGNYNEQFF. For the CDR3, the DNA is TGTGCCAGCAGCTTTTTAGCGGGAAACTACAATGAGCAGTTCTTC.

This rearrangement joins TRBV6-1 to TRBJ1-5; D may be TRBD1 (6 bases). The V gene lost 5 bases and the J gene lost 6 bases, with 11 bases spanning the gap. This CDR3 is 13 amino acids long. Germline V gene data show CDR1 as MNHNS and CDR2 as SASEGT. The CDR3 DNA reads as TGTGCCAGCAGTTCAGGGGAGAGTCAGCCCCAGCATTTT. Encoded protein: CASSSGESQPQHF.

This clone appeared a single time. This chain joins TRBV5-1 and TRBJ2-7, with D tentatively TRBD2 (7 bases). The CDR3 is made up of 14 amino acids. The germline V and J ends were trimmed by 7 bases and 6 bases, with 20 bases remaining between them. Per germline, CDR1 SGHRS and CDR2 YFSETQ. CDR3 sequence reads: CASEPLGGAGEQYF. The CDR3 nucleotides are TGCGCCAGCGAGCCATTGGGGGGGGCTGGCGAGCAGTACTTC.

The chain has TRBV7-8 and TRBJ1-1, with D unclear. Trimming shortened V by 1 base and J by 1 base, and 10 bases separated the two germline ends. CDR1 is SGHVS and CDR2 is FQNEAQ in the germline V gene. This CDR3 is built from 15 residues. The CDR3 region has the DNA TGTGCCAGCAGCTTAGTCCCCGCGGGGAACACTGAAGCTTTCTTT. Translation: CASSLVPAGNTEAFF.

This clone was detected only a few times. The chain employs TRBV2 and TRBJ2-2, with 12 bases identical to TRBD2. J was trimmed by 5 bases and V by 3 bases; bases with no gene match: 13. Germline V lookup: CDR1 SNHLY, CDR2 FYNNEI. The CDR3 totals 19 residues. CDR3 region: CASSERELAGGPGTGELFF. CDR3 DNA sequence: TGTGCCAGCAGTGAGAGGGAGCTAGCGGGAGGGCCCGGGACCGGGGAGCTGTTTTTT. The variable domain in full, completed from reference TRBV2 and TRBJ2-2, reads EPEVTQTPSHQVTQMGQEVILRCVPISNHLYFYWYRQILGQKVEFLVSFYNNEISEKSEIFDDQFSVERPDGSNFTLKIRSTKLEDSAMYFCASSERELAGGPGTGELFFGEGSRLTVL.

This clone was picked up a small number of times. This sequence joins TRBV7-8 and TRBJ2-2; TRBD2 might be the D (5 bases). The CDR3 is made up of 11 amino acids. The germline CDR1 and CDR2 sequences are SGHVS and FQNEAQ. Deletions cut 5 bases from V and 8 bases from J, with 6 bases between. CDR3 DNA: TGTGCCAGCAGCGAGCGGGGGGAGCTGTTTTTT. As protein: CASSERGELFF.

The chain uses TRBV5-6 and TRBJ2-1, with TRBD1 matching over 7 bases. V dropped 0 bases and J dropped 3; count of bases not matched to a gene: 6. The CDR3 is 16 residues long. Germline CDR1 is SGHDT and CDR2 is YYEEEE. The CDR3 sequence is CASSLGRQGNYNEQFF. CDR3 DNA sequence: TGTGCCAGCAGCTTGGGCCGACAGGGAAACTACAATGAGCAGTTCTTC.

The chain joins TRBV19 to TRBJ2-3; a possible D gene is TRBD2 (5 bases). This CDR3 contains 15 residues. Deletions cut 6 bases from V and 6 bases from J, with 19 bases between. Germline CDR1 is LNHDA and CDR2 is SQIVND (reference sequence). As DNA, the CDR3 is TGTGCCAGTAGAGACCTCGGGAAGACCAGCGATACGCAGTATTTT. Protein sequence: CASRDLGKTSDTQYF.

The CDR3 nucleotides read TGTGCCAGCAGCTTAAGGGGGGGCACTGAAGCTTTCTTT. Its translation: CASSLRGGTEAFF. V gene TRBV11-3 combines with J gene TRBJ1-1; perhaps TRBD1 as D (6 bases). The germline V gene has CDR1 SGHNT and CDR2 YENEEA. Trimming shortened V by 2 bases and J by 4 bases, and 8 bases separated the two germline ends. The CDR3 covers 13 residues.

The V gene is TRBV18, the J gene TRBJ1-6; TRBD1 might be the D (5 bases). In germline, CDR1 is KGHSH, CDR2 LQKENI. The CDR3 consists of 14 residues. V lost 6 bases, J lost 10 bases, and 16 bases lay in between. CDR3 region: CASSTDTAGSPLHF. CDR3 coding DNA: TGTGCCAGCTCTACAGACACGGCAGGGTCACCCCTCCACTTT.

This sequence joins TRBV7-9 and TRBJ1-1; a weak D match, TRBD1 (5 bases). V dropped 10 bases and J dropped 10 bases, with 22 bases sitting between them. The CDR3 spans 13 residues. The germline CDR1 and CDR2 sequences are SEHNR and FQNEAQ (reference sequence). For the CDR3, the DNA is TGTGCCACAAAAGACGAACCGAACACAGGAGCTTTCTTT. Its translation: CATKDEPNTGAFF.

V gene TRBV15 combines with J gene TRBJ1-5, with TRBD1 matching over 7 bases. The CDR3 totals 18 residues. Germline V gene sequence: CDR1 LNHNV, CDR2 YYDKDF (reference sequence). The ends lost 2 bases at V and 6 bases at J; junction bases unmatched: 16. As DNA, the CDR3 is TGTGCCACCAGCAGATCCATCGGTACACAGGGGATTCGTCAGCCCCAGCATTTT. Translation: CATSRSIGTQGIRQPQHF.